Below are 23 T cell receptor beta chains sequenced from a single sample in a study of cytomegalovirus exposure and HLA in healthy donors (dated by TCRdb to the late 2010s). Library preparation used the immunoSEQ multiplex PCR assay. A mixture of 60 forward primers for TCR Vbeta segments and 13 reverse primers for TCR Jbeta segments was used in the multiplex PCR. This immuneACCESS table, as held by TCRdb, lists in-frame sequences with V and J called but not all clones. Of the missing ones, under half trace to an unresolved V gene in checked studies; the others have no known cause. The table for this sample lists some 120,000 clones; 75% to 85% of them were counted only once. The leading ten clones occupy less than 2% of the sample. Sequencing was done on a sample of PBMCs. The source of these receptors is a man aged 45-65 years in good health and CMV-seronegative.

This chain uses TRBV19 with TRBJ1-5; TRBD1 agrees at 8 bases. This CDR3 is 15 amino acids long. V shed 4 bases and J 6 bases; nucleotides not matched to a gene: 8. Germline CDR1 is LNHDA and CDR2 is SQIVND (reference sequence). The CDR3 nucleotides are TGTGCCAGTAGTACCGGGACAGGAACTTTTCAGCCCCAGCATTTT. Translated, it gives CASSTGTGTFQPQHF.

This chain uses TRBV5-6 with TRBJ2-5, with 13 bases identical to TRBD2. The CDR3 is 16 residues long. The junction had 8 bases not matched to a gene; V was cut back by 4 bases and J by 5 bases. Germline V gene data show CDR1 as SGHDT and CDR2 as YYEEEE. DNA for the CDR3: TGTGCCAGCAGCCCTGGGACTAGCGGGGTGCCGGAGACCCAGTACTTC. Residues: CASSPGTSGVPETQYF.

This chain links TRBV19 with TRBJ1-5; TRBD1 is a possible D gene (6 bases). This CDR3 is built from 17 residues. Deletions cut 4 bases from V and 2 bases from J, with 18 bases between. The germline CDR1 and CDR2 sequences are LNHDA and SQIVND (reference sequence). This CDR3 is CASSTTITGWGNQPQHF. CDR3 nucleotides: TGTGCCAGTAGTACTACAATTACAGGGTGGGGCAATCAGCCCCAGCATTTT.

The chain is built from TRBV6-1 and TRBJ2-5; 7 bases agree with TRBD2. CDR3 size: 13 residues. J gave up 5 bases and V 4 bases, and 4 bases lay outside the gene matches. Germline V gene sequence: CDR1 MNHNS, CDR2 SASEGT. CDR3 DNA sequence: TGTGCCAGCAGTGTGGGAGGGGTTGAGACCCAGTACTTC. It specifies CASSVGGVETQYF.

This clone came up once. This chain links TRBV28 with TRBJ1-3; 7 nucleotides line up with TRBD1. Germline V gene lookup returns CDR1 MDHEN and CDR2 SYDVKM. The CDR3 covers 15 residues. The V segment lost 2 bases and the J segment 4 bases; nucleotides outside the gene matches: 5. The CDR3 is CASSLLPGQGNTIYF. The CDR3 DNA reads TGTGCCAGCAGTTTACTTCCGGGACAGGGAAACACCATATATTTT.

The CDR3 sequence: CASSLSGVRETQYF. Here the CDR3 DNA reads TGCGCCAGCAGCTTGTCGGGGGTCCGGGAGACCCAGTACTTC. The chain joins TRBV5-1 to TRBJ2-5, with D possibly matching TRBD2 (6 bases). Per germline, CDR1 SGHRS and CDR2 YFSETQ. CDR3 length: 14 amino acids. V was clipped by 1 base and J by 5 bases, with 12 bases between them.

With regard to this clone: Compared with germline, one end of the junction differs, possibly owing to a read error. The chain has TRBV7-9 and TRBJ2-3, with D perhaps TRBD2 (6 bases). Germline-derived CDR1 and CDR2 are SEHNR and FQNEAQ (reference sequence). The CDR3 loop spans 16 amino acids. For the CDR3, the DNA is TGTGCCAGCAGCTCACGCCGACTAGTCACCTCAGACACGCAGTATTTT. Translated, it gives CASSSRRLVTSDTQYF. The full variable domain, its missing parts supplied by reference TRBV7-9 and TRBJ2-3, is DTGVSQNPRHKITKRGQNVTFRCDPISEHNRLYWYRQTLGQGPEFLTYFQNEAQLEKSRLLSDRFSAERPKGSFSTLEIQRTEQGDSAMYLCASSSRRLVTSDTQYFGPGTRLTVL.

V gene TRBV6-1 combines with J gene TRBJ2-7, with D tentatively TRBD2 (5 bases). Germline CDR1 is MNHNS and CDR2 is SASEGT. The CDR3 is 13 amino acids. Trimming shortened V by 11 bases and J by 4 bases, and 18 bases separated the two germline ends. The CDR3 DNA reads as TGTGCCCTCTCCTGGGAGTTGCGGTACGAGCAGTACTTC. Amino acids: CALSWELRYEQYF.

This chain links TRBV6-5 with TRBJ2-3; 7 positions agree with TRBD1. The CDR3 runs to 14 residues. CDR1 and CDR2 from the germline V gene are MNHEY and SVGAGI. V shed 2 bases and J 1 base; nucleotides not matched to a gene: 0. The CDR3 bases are TGTGCCAGCAGTTACGACAGGGGCACAGATACGCAGTATTTT. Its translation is CASSYDRGTDTQYF.

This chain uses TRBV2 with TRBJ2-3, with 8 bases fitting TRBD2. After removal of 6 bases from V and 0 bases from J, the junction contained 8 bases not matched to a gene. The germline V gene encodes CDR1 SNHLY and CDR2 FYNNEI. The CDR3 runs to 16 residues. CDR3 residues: CASSYRGGGSTDTQYF. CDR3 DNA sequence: TGTGCCAGCAGCTACCGGGGGGGTGGGAGCACAGATACGCAGTATTTT. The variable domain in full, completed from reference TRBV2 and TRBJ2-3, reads EPEVTQTPSHQVTQMGQEVILRCVPISNHLYFYWYRQILGQKVEFLVSFYNNEISEKSEIFDDQFSVERPDGSNFTLKIRSTKLEDSAMYFCASSYRGGGSTDTQYFGPGTRLTVL.

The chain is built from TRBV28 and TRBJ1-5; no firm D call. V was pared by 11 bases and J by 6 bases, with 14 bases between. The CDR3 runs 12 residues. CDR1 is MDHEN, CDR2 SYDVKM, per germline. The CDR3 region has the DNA TGTGCCTATGCGGGGTTGGGTCAGCCCCAGCATTTT. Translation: CAYAGLGQPQHF.

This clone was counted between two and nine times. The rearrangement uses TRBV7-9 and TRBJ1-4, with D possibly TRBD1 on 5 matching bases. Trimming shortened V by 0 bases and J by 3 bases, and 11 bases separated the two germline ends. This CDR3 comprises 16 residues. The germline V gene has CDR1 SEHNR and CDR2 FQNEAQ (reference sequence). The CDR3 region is CASSLAAAGANEKLFF. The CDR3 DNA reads TGTGCCAGCAGCTTAGCGGCCGCGGGGGCTAATGAAAAACTGTTTTTT.

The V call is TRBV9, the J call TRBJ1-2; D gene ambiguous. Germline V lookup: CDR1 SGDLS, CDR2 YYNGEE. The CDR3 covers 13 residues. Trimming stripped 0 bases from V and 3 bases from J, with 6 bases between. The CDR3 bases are TGTGCCAGCAGCGTAGATGCGGACTATGGCTACACCTTC. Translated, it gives CASSVDADYGYTF.

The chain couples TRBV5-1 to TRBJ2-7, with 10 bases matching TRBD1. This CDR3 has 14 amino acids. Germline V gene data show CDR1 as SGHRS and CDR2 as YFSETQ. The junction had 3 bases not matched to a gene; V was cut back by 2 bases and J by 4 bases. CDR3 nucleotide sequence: TGCGCCAGCAGCTTAGGGACAGGGGAATACGAGCAGTACGTC. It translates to CASSLGTGEYEQYV.

This CDR3 is CASSLLGLNTEAFF. As DNA, the CDR3 is TGCGCCAGCAGCCTTCTGGGCCTGAACACTGAAGCTTTCTTT. This rearrangement joins TRBV4-1 to TRBJ1-1, with unresolved D. V lost 4 bases and J lost 0, with 9 bases in between. This CDR3 has 14 amino acids. Germline V CDR1 and CDR2: MGHRA, YSYEKL.

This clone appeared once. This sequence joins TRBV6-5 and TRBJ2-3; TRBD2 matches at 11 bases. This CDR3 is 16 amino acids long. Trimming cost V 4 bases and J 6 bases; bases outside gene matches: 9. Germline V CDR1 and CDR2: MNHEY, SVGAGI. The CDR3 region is CASSFLSGGAGDTQYF. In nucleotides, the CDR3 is TGTGCCAGCAGTTTCCTTAGCGGGGGGGCCGGGGATACGCAGTATTTT.

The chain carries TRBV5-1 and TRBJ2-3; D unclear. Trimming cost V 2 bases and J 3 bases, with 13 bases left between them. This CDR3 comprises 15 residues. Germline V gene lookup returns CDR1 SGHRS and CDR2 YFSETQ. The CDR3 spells CASSFDHPGTDTQYF. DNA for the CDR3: TGCGCCAGCAGCTTTGACCACCCAGGAACAGATACGCAGTATTTT.

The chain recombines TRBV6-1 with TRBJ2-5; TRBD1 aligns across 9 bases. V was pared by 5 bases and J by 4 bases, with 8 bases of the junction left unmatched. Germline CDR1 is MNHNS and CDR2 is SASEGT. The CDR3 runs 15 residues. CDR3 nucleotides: TGTGCCAGCAGTTCCCTGACGACAGGGGGAGAGACCCAGTACTTC. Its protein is CASSSLTTGGETQYF.

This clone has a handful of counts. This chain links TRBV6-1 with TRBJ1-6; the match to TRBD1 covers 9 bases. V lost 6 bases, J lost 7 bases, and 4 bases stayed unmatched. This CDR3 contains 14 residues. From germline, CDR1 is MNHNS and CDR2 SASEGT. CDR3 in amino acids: CASSLQGANSPLHF. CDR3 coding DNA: TGTGCCAGCAGCCTACAGGGGGCCAATTCACCCCTCCACTTT.

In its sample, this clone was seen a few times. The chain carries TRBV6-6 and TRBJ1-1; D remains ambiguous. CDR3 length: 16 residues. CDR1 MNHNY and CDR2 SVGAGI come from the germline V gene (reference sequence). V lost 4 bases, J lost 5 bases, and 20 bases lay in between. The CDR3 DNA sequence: TGTGCCAGCAGTTCCCGGGAGCTTACAGTGGGGACTGAAGCTTTCTTT. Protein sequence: CASSSRELTVGTEAFF.

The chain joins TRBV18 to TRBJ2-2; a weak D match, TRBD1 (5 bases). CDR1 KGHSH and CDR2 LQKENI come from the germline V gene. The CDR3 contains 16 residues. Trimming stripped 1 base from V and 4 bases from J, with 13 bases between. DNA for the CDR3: TGTGCCAGCTCACCACTTTCGCAGGGTTCCACCGGGGAGCTGTTTTTT. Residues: CASSPLSQGSTGELFF.

The chain's CDR3 is CASSQNPGQAYEQYF. The CDR3 nucleotides are TGTGCCAGCAGCCAGAACCCGGGACAGGCCTACGAGCAGTACTTC. The V gene is TRBV6-6, the J gene TRBJ2-7; 8 bases match TRBD1. Germline CDR1 reads MNHNY; CDR2 reads SVGAGI (reference sequence). The length of the CDR3 is 15 residues. V shed 6 bases, J shed 2 bases, and the junction held 9 bases outside the gene matches.

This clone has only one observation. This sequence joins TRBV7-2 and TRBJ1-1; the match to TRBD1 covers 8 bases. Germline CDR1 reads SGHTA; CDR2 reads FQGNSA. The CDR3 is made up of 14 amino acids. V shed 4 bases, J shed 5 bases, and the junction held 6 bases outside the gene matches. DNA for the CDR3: TGTGCCAGCAGCTACGGACAGGGATGGACTGAAGCTTTCTTT. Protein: CASSYGQGWTEAFF.